The rows below give T cell receptor beta chains drawn from one sample of a study of identical twins. TCRdb independently ran MiXCR on the 5' RACE reads; one entry per CDR3 protein. The repertoire consists of around 1.7 million distinct CDR3 sequences, with about 32% occurring once and the leading ten covering less than 0.35%. The sequenced sample consisted of cord blood. Receptors originate from a newborn girl in good health. Both conserved end residues are part of each CDR3. The order of the fields is CDR3 protein, CDR3 DNA, D gene, V gene, clone size, J gene, CDR3 length. D genes are given only for firm matches. Some rows mark clone size as missing; the rest say once, few, many or name a class of expanded clone.

cdr3_aa: CSVESRYEQYF
cdr3_nt: TGCAGCGTTGAATCCCGGTACGAGCAGTACTTC
d_call: -
v_call: TRBV29-1
clone_size: many
j_call: TRBJ2-7
cdr3_length: 11

cdr3_aa: CASSVVTGLAGGPDTQYF
cdr3_nt: TGTGCCAGCAGCGTAGTGACCGGACTAGCGGGAGGGCCAGATACGCAGTATTTT
d_call: TRBD2
v_call: TRBV9
clone_size: few
j_call: TRBJ2-3
cdr3_length: 18

cdr3_aa: CASSFLGAPDYGYTF
cdr3_nt: TGTGCCAGCAGCTTCTTAGGGGCACCGGACTATGGCTACACCTTC
d_call: -
v_call: TRBV5-4
clone_size: -
j_call: TRBJ1-2
cdr3_length: 15

cdr3_aa: CASSLWGLDEQYF
cdr3_nt: TGTGCCAGCAGTTTATGGGGACTAGACGAGCAGTACTTC
d_call: TRBD2
v_call: TRBV28
clone_size: once
j_call: TRBJ2-7
cdr3_length: 13

cdr3_aa: CSAGSRGSATDTQYF
cdr3_nt: TGCAGTGCTGGTTCGAGAGGGTCGGCCACAGATACGCAGTATTTT
d_call: -
v_call: TRBV20-1
clone_size: -
j_call: TRBJ2-3
cdr3_length: 15

cdr3_aa: CASSLAQRAYNEQFF
cdr3_nt: TGTGCCAGCAGCTTAGCCCAGCGGGCTTACAATGAGCAGTTCTTC
d_call: -
v_call: TRBV7-2
clone_size: -
j_call: TRBJ2-1
cdr3_length: 15

cdr3_aa: CASIRDSELGSPPHF
cdr3_nt: TGTGCCAGCATACGCGACAGCGAACTGGGTTCACCCCCCCACTTT
d_call: -
v_call: TRBV2
clone_size: -
j_call: TRBJ1-6
cdr3_length: 15

cdr3_aa: CASSYLGVKAYF
cdr3_nt: TGTGCCAGCAGCTACCTAGGGGTTAAGGCGTACTTC
d_call: -
v_call: TRBV7-9
clone_size: -
j_call: TRBJ2-7
cdr3_length: 12

cdr3_aa: CASSLGRKGYTF
cdr3_nt: TGTGCCAGCAGTTTGGGGAGGAAGGGCTACACCTTC
d_call: -
v_call: TRBV12-3/TRBV12-4
clone_size: many
j_call: TRBJ1-2
cdr3_length: 12

cdr3_aa: CSAPGGSNNQPQHF
cdr3_nt: TGCAGTGCTCCAGGCGGCAGTAACAATCAGCCCCAGCATTTT
d_call: -
v_call: TRBV20-1
clone_size: -
j_call: TRBJ1-5
cdr3_length: 14

cdr3_aa: CASSFGQSSYNEQYF
cdr3_nt: TGTGCCAGCAGTTTTGGACAGAGCTCCTACAATGAGCAGTACTTC
d_call: -
v_call: TRBV12-3/TRBV12-4
clone_size: few
j_call: TRBJ2-7
cdr3_length: 15

cdr3_aa: CASSLWGLTGEETQYF
cdr3_nt: TGTGCCAGCAGTTTATGGGGGCTGACAGGGGAAGAGACCCAGTACTTC
d_call: TRBD1
v_call: TRBV28
clone_size: -
j_call: TRBJ2-5
cdr3_length: 16

cdr3_aa: CASSLWGGVTDTQYF
cdr3_nt: TGTGCCAGCAGTTTGTGGGGGGGGGTCACAGATACGCAGTATTTT
d_call: TRBD2
v_call: TRBV12-3/TRBV12-4
clone_size: few
j_call: TRBJ2-3
cdr3_length: 15

cdr3_aa: CASSSPTAGYEQYF
cdr3_nt: TGCGCCAGCAGCTCCCCCACAGCAGGATACGAGCAGTACTTC
d_call: -
v_call: TRBV5-1
clone_size: few
j_call: TRBJ2-7
cdr3_length: 14

cdr3_aa: CASSYRQSFDEQYF
cdr3_nt: TGTGCCAGCAGTTACCGACAGAGCTTCGACGAGCAGTACTTC
d_call: -
v_call: TRBV6-2/TRBV6-3
clone_size: many
j_call: TRBJ2-7
cdr3_length: 14

cdr3_aa: CASRGISEAFF
cdr3_nt: TGTGCCAGCAGAGGAATATCTGAAGCTTTCTTT
d_call: -
v_call: TRBV6-1
clone_size: -
j_call: TRBJ1-1
cdr3_length: 11

cdr3_aa: CASSLEGLVPDTQYF
cdr3_nt: TGTGCCAGCAGCTTGGAGGGACTAGTCCCAGATACGCAGTATTTT
d_call: TRBD2
v_call: TRBV5-4
clone_size: few
j_call: TRBJ2-3
cdr3_length: 15

cdr3_aa: CASILGSGTSFDTRYF
cdr3_nt: TGTGCCAGCATCTTGGGTAGCGGGACTTCCTTCGATACGCGGTATTTT
d_call: TRBD2
v_call: TRBV7-6
clone_size: -
j_call: TRBJ2-3
cdr3_length: 16

cdr3_aa: CASSLGQARNTEAFF
cdr3_nt: TGTGCCAGCAGCTTAGGTCAGGCACGGAACACTGAAGCTTTCTTT
d_call: -
v_call: TRBV7-2
clone_size: -
j_call: TRBJ1-1
cdr3_length: 15

cdr3_aa: CASSLDEGSTEAFF
cdr3_nt: TGTGCCAGCAGTTTGGACGAGGGGAGCACTGAAGCTTTCTTT
d_call: -
v_call: TRBV12-3/TRBV12-4
clone_size: -
j_call: TRBJ1-1
cdr3_length: 14

cdr3_aa: CASSLPQLMAFF
cdr3_nt: TGTGCCAGCAGCTTGCCTCAACTGATGGCTTTCTTT
d_call: -
v_call: TRBV11-2
clone_size: few
j_call: TRBJ1-1
cdr3_length: 12

cdr3_aa: CASSPRLAGVSNEQFF
cdr3_nt: TGTGCCAGCAGCCCCCGACTAGCGGGGGTTAGTAATGAGCAGTTCTTC
d_call: TRBD2
v_call: TRBV11-2
clone_size: -
j_call: TRBJ2-1
cdr3_length: 16

cdr3_aa: CAISESGLAGSEQYF
cdr3_nt: TGTGCCATCAGTGAGTCTGGCCTAGCGGGGTCCGAGCAGTACTTC
d_call: TRBD2
v_call: TRBV10-3
clone_size: few
j_call: TRBJ2-7
cdr3_length: 15

cdr3_aa: CASSPRQEAYNEQYF
cdr3_nt: TGTGCCAGCAGCCCCCGACAGGAGGCTTACAATGAGCAGTACTTC
d_call: -
v_call: TRBV14
clone_size: -
j_call: TRBJ2-7
cdr3_length: 15

cdr3_aa: CASSLAGRQGRETQYF
cdr3_nt: TGTGCCAGCAGCTTAGCCGGGAGACAGGGTCGCGAGACCCAGTACTTC
d_call: -
v_call: TRBV7-2
clone_size: few
j_call: TRBJ2-5
cdr3_length: 16

cdr3_aa: CASSPGLAGPYNNEQYF
cdr3_nt: TGTGCCAGTAGTCCGGGACTAGCGGGACCGTATAATAATGAGCAGTACTTC
d_call: TRBD2
v_call: TRBV19
clone_size: -
j_call: TRBJ2-5
cdr3_length: 17

cdr3_aa: CASSLELAGGLAKNIQYF
cdr3_nt: TGCGCCAGCAGCTTGGAGTTAGCGGGAGGCCTAGCCAAAAACATTCAGTACTTC
d_call: TRBD2
v_call: TRBV5-1
clone_size: few
j_call: TRBJ2-4
cdr3_length: 18

cdr3_aa: CASSLSLIPGLAWETQYF
cdr3_nt: TGTGCCAGCAGCTTATCCCTCATACCGGGACTAGCATGGGAGACCCAGTACTTC
d_call: TRBD2
v_call: TRBV7-2
clone_size: few
j_call: TRBJ2-5
cdr3_length: 18

cdr3_aa: CASSLEVVPSNEQYF
cdr3_nt: TGTGCCAGCAGCTTAGAGGTTGTGCCGAGCAATGAGCAGTACTTC
d_call: -
v_call: TRBV7-8
clone_size: -
j_call: TRBJ2-4
cdr3_length: 15

cdr3_aa: CASNDTDRHIQYF
cdr3_nt: TGTGCCAGCAACGATACTGACAGACACATTCAGTACTTC
d_call: -
v_call: TRBV6-5
clone_size: -
j_call: TRBJ2-4
cdr3_length: 13

cdr3_aa: CSAREDSNYGYTF
cdr3_nt: TGCAGTGCTAGAGAGGACAGTAACTATGGCTACACCTTC
d_call: -
v_call: TRBV20-1
clone_size: -
j_call: TRBJ1-2
cdr3_length: 13

cdr3_aa: CASRIYRGLQPQHF
cdr3_nt: TGTGCCAGCAGGATATACAGGGGGCTGCAGCCCCAGCATTTT
d_call: TRBD1
v_call: TRBV6-1
clone_size: -
j_call: TRBJ1-5
cdr3_length: 14

cdr3_aa: CAWSVPRSHYEQYF
cdr3_nt: TGTGCCTGGAGTGTACCTAGGTCCCACTACGAGCAGTACTTC
d_call: -
v_call: TRBV30
clone_size: -
j_call: TRBJ2-7
cdr3_length: 14

cdr3_aa: CASSHLSAYEQYF
cdr3_nt: TGTGCCAGCAGCCACCTGTCGGCCTACGAGCAGTACTTC
d_call: -
v_call: TRBV3-1
clone_size: few
j_call: TRBJ2-7
cdr3_length: 13

cdr3_aa: CSVADRSPYNEQFF
cdr3_nt: TGCAGCGTTGCCGACAGGAGCCCCTACAATGAGCAGTTCTTC
d_call: -
v_call: TRBV29-1
clone_size: -
j_call: TRBJ2-1
cdr3_length: 14

cdr3_aa: CASSQTTPSYEQYF
cdr3_nt: TGTGCCAGCAGCCAGACGACACCCTCCTACGAGCAGTACTTC
d_call: -
v_call: TRBV3-1
clone_size: few
j_call: TRBJ2-7
cdr3_length: 14

cdr3_aa: CASSGPRFGYGYTF
cdr3_nt: TGTGCCAGCAGCGGCCCACGGTTCGGCTATGGCTACACCTTC
d_call: -
v_call: TRBV12-3/TRBV12-4
clone_size: -
j_call: TRBJ1-2
cdr3_length: 14

cdr3_aa: CASSKGTCPEQYF
cdr3_nt: TGTGCCAGCAGCAAAGGAACTTGTCCCGAGCAGTACTTC
d_call: -
v_call: TRBV21-1
clone_size: many
j_call: TRBJ2-7
cdr3_length: 13